This entry features one T cell receptor (beta chain) sequence. The antigen this receptor binds is unknown. Base qualities were left out, and no much larger clone turns up one base away. CDR1 and CDR2 (MNHNS, SASEGT) derive from the germline V gene. Measured from the cysteine to the phenylalanine, the CDR3 is 13 residues long. Only the CDR3 part of the read is kept: 39 bases, read in frame from the first base. V sheds 7 bases and J sheds 4 bases, leaving 11 bases between their ends. This specimen belongs to a study of shared clonotypes between healthy human individuals (dated by TCRdb to the early 2020s). Background for the entire study: A couple of women and a few men aged 18 to 49 years were included in the cohort. For each donor, CD4 naive and CD4 memory were each given three plates, CD8 naive was given two plates, and CD8 memory was given one plate. Different laboratories and diverse techniques were used to prepare libraries and sequence TCR repertoires, to increase sequencing depth and limit assay-specific biases. Each donor's leukapheresis produced roughly between roughly 0.9 and 8.9 billion PBMCs. To estimate repertoire size and how much clonotypes are shared between individuals, the study performed deep sequencing of blood TCR repertoires from about five healthy adults.

Using the deep immunoSEQ assay, multiplex PCR amplified TCR CDR3 regions from genomic DNA. Extracted genomic DNA from each cell subset was spread evenly across all wells of several immunoSEQ 96-well plates, with each plate serving as a replicate. For sorted subsets, 200 ng of genomic DNA, equivalent to roughly 33,000 T cell genomes, went into each replicate PCR. Purified libraries were quantified with a Qubit 3.0 fluorometer, sized on a Bioanalyzer 2100, and re-quantified with the KAPA Library Quantification kit. Each immunoSEQ 96-well plate was sequenced on its own single-read 150-cycle Illumina NextSeq 550 flow cell. Per the source publication's procedure: Because the immunoSEQ output included only junctional sequences and no quality scores, the filtering could not be the same as the filtering used for full-length reads. To assign V/J genes and CDR3, sequences were annotated using PyIR, a Python wrapper for IgBLAST v1.9, with IMGT germline references. Reads with weak V/J assignments (E-value above 1e-6), missing CDR3, stop codons, out-of-frame junctions, or ambiguous translated residues were removed. A V3J clonotype was defined by an identical inferred V gene, J gene, and CDR3 amino acid sequence. Percentage overlap between repertoires was calculated by dividing the number of shared unique clonotypes by the size of the smaller repertoire. Richness of each repertoire was evaluated using RTK rarefaction, the Chao1 estimator, and Recon v2.1 estimates of unobserved clonotypes. Generation probabilities were computed with OLGA for all TCRbeta clonotypes obtained by the gDNA method from a few donors. TCRdb obtained this table from immuneACCESS and retained in-frame rearrangements with V and J assigned. These tables miss some clones; where compared with another copy, unresolved V genes account for less than half of the shortfall, and the remainder is unexplained. The D gene and trimming were derived from the DNA, and the V and J assignments and clone size from that table. This sample lists about 1.1 million clones; about 80% were detected once. Approximately 0.52% of the sample is held by the ten biggest clonotypes.

Broad study findings and their caveats: Incomplete sequencing was indicated by rarefaction of sorted-subset datasets, despite the large sequencing depth. Because the study included a small number of donors, the genetic and exposure-history diversity represented was limited. Pairwise subsampling led to the expectation that sequencing depth would affect the degree of clonotype sharing among donors. Higher generation probabilities were observed for clonotypes shared by all four sorted-subset donors than for non-shared clonotypes. Sampling was restricted to blood, and TCR repertoires in tissue are likely to differ from TCR repertoires in blood. Naive subsets generally had larger estimated clonotype richness than memory subsets. About 5% of naive CD4, around 3.6% of naive CD8, 2.3% of memory CD4, and 0.35% to 0.4% of memory CD8 clonotypes were shared across several donors.

The donors were healthy, HIV-negative adults with no recently reported acute infections or vaccinations. Only Caucasian adults living in Nashville, Tennessee, USA were represented among the donors. Magnetic negative selection was used to enrich CD4+ T cells, after which naive cells were positively selected on CD45RA and the negative fraction became the memory subset. Blood was collected by leukapheresis, and PBMCs were isolated by Ficoll-Histopaque density gradient centrifugation and then cryopreserved in liquid nitrogen vapor phase. Purity and quantity of every magnetically sorted T cell population were checked by analytical flow cytometry. Genomic DNA was isolated from every sorted fraction and measured by UV absorbance on a Nanodrop 2000c.

Rearrangement joined TRBV6-1 to TRBJ2-1; the D gene cannot be named for sure. Material for sequencing was memory CD4+ T cells from PBMCs. The cell subset or site label for this specimen denotes: CD45RA-negative fraction. This TCR came from a man between 18 and 29 years old in good health. Some clones in this sample may be carry-over from other donors' samples. The CDR3 protein sequence reads: CASTKDLYNEQFF. The nucleotides are TGTGCCAGCACCAAAGACCTGTACAATGAGCAGTTCTTC.